The following is a T cell receptor (beta chain) sequence with its context. Method: immunoSEQ multiplex PCR; TCRdb's copy keeps in-frame clones and lacks some. The repertoire holds around 35,000 clones, with approximately 92% as singletons. The data are from a study of T cell changes during pregnancy in multiple sclerosis. The V end was cut by 5 bases, the J end by 0 bases, with 14 bases between. CDR3 length: 16 amino acids. CDR1 is LNHDA and CDR2 is SQIVND in the germline V gene (reference sequence). Sequencing was done on a sample of PBMCs (not recorded whether the cells were cultured). This clonotype was sampled from a female donor with multiple sclerosis, enrolled in a pregnancy study. The rearrangement joins TRBV19 to TRBJ2-1, with D maybe TRBD2 (6 bases). For the CDR3, the DNA is TGTGCCAGTAGTGGAAATCGGGAGAGCTCCTACAATGAGCAGTTCTTC. Amino acid sequence: CASSGNRESSYNEQFF. The complete variable domain, with remaining parts taken from reference TRBV19 and TRBJ2-1, reads DGGITQSPKYLFRKEGQNVTLSCEQNLNHDAMYWYRQDPGQGLRLIYYSQIVNDFQKGDIAEGYSVSREKKESFPLTVTSAQKNPTAFYLCASSGNRESSYNEQFFGPGTRLTVL.